Listed below are T cell receptor beta chains from one sample, sequenced in a study of blood T cell repertoires in COVID-19. Libraries were prepared by immunoSEQ multiplex PCR; TCRdb keeps only in-frame clonotypes and omits some of them. The sample lists about 280,000 clones; just under 90% were seen once. The sample comprised peripheral blood. The receptors derive from a woman aged 25-40 years with COVID-19, enrolled during active disease. Both conserved end residues are part of each CDR3. The order of the fields is clone size, V gene, D gene, J gene, CDR3 DNA, CDR3 protein. D genes are given only for firm matches. Size is stated for part of the rows, as once, few or many counts, or as a class when the clone is expanded.

>.|TRBV18|.|TRBJ2-1
TGTGCCAGCTCACCGAGGGTGGACAATGAGCAGTTCTTC
CASSPRVDNEQFF
>.|TRBV5-4|.|TRBJ1-2
TGTGCCAGCAGCCGTGGGCCAGACCCTGGCTACACCTTC
CASSRGPDPGYTF
>few|TRBV7-9|.|TRBJ2-3
TGTGCCAGCAGCCCCTCCGCAGATACGCAGTATTTT
CASSPSADTQYF
>.|TRBV5-1|TRBD1|TRBJ2-1
TGCGCCAGCAGCCCGGACCCGACAGGGGGTGAGCAGTTCTTC
CASSPDPTGGEQFF
>few|TRBV23-1|.|TRBJ1-3
TGCGCCAGCAGTCACAAGGGGTTACTCTCTGGAAACACCATATATTTT
CASSHKGLLSGNTIYF
>.|TRBV30|.|TRBJ2-7
TGTGCCTGGAGTCAGGATATCTCCTACGAGCAGTACTTC
CAWSQDISYEQYF
>.|TRBV6-5|.|TRBJ2-7
TGTGCCAGCATCGGAGGGACCCACGAGCAGTACTTC
CASIGGTHEQYF
>.|TRBV18|.|TRBJ1-1
TGTGCCAGCTCACTGGGTGGAGGCATGAACACTGAAGCTTTCTTT
CASSLGGGMNTEAFF
>many|TRBV24-1|.|TRBJ2-7
TGTGCCACCAGTGCGGACAGTACCTACGAGCAGTACTTC
CATSADSTYEQYF
>.|TRBV6-1|TRBD1|TRBJ1-1
TGTGCCAGCAGTGAAGCTCACGGACAGGGAAGGACTGAAGCTTTCTTT
CASSEAHGQGRTEAFF
>.|TRBV5-1|TRBD2|TRBJ2-2
TGCGCCAGCAGCTTGGTAGCGGGGGAGAACACCGGGGAGCTGTTTTTT
CASSLVAGENTGELFF